This TCR beta chain stems from a study of cytomegalovirus exposure and HLA in healthy donors. Study context: Assignment to the Caucasian-associated ancestry cluster applied to roughly 80% of the approximately 390 genotyped donors.

As for this clone: Its antigen is undetermined.

The CDR3 extends over 14 amino acids. Germline assignment: CDR1 KGHSH and CDR2 LQKENI. V trimming: 4 bases; J trimming: 3 bases; junction bases outside the gene matches: 2. PCR amplification relied on 60 Vbeta primers (plus 13 Jbeta primers). Produced via immunoSEQ multiplex PCR; TCRdb's table is partial and in-frame only. The sample lists 160,000 or so clones; 75% to 90% were seen once. Broader study findings: Overall, approximately 150 TCR beta chains were annotated as cytomegalovirus-associated.

This sequence was found in a woman aged 18-29 years in good health and CMV-seronegative. The material sequenced was PBMCs. The rearrangement joins TRBV18 to TRBJ1-5, with 8 bases that match TRBD1. CDR3 DNA sequence: TGTGCCAGCTCACAACAGGGGGACAATCAGCCCCAGCATTTT. It yields the protein CASSQQGDNQPQHF.